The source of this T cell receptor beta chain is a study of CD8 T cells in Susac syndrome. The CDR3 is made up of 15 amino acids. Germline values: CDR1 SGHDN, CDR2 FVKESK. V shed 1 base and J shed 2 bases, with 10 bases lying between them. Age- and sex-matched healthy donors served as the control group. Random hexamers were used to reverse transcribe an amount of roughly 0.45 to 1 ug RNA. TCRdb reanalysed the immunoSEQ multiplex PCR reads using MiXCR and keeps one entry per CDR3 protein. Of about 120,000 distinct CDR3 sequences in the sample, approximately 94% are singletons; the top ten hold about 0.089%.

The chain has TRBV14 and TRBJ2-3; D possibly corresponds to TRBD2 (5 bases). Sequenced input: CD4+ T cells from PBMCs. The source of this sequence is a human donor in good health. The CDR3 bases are TGTGCCAGCAGCCAAGCGAGGGTCTTCACAGATACGCAGTATTTT. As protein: CASSQARVFTDTQYF.